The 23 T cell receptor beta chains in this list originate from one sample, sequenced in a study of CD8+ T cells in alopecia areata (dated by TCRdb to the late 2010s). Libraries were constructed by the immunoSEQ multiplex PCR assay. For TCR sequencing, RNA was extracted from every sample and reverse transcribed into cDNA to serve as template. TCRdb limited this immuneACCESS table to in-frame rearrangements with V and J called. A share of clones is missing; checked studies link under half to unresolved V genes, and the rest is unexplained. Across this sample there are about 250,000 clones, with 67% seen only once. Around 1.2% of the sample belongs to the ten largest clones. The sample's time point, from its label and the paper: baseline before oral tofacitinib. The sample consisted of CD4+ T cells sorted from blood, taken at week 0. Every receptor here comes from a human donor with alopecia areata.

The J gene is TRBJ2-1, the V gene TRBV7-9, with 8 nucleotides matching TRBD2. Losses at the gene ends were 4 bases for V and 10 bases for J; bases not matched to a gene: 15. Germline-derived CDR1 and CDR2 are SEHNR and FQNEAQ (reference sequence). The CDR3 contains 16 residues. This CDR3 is CASSSSTGTVAGEQFF. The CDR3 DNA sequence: TGTGCCAGCAGCTCGAGCACCGGGACCGTAGCGGGGGAGCAGTTCTTC.

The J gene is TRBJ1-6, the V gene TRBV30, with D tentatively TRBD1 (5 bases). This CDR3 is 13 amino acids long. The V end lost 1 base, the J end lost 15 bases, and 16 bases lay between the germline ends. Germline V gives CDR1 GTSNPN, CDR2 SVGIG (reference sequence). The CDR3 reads CAWSAGSGKSLHF. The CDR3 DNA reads TGTGCCTGGAGTGCCGGCTCAGGGAAAAGCCTCCACTTT.

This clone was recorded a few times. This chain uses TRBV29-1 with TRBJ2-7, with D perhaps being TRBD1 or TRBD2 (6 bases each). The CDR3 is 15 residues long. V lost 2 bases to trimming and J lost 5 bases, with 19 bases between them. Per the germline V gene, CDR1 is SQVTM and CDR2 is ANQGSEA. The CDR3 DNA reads TGCAGCGTTGAACCCAGGGGAGGCCTAGGTGACGAGCAGTACTTC. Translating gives CSVEPRGGLGDEQYF.

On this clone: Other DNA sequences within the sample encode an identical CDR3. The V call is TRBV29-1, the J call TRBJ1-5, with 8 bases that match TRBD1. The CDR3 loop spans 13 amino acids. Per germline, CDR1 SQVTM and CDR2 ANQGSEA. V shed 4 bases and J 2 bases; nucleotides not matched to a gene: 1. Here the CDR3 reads CSVAGGGNQPQHF. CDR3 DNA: TGCAGCGTTGCAGGGGGCGGCAATCAGCCCCAGCATTTT.

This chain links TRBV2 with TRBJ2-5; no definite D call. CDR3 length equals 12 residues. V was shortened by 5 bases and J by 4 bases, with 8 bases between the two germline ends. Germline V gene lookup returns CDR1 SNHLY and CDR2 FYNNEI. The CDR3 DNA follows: TGTGCCAGCAGTCCGACGGCAGAGACCCAGTACTTC. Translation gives CASSPTAETQYF.

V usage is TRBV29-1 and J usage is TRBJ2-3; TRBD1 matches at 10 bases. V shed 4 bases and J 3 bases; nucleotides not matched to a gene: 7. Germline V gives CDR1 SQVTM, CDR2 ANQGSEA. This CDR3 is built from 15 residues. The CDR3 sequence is CSVARGQGLTDTQYF. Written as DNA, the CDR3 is TGCAGCGTTGCCCGGGGACAGGGGTTAACAGATACGCAGTATTTT.

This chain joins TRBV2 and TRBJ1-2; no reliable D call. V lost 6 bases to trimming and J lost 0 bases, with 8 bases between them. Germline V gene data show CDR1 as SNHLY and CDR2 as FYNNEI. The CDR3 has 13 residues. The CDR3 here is CASRRQANYGYTF. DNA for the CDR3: TGTGCCAGCAGACGCCAAGCTAACTATGGCTACACCTTC.

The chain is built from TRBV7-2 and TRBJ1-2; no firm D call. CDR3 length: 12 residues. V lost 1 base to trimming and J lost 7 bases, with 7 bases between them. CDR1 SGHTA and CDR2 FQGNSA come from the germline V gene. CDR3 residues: CASSLGVSGYTF. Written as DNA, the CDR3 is TGTGCCAGCAGCTTAGGGGTCAGTGGCTACACCTTC. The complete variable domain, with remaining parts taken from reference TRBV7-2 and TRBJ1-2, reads GAGVSQSPSNKVTEKGKDVELRCDPISGHTALYWYRQSLGQGLEFLIYFQGNSAPDKSGLPSDRFSAERTGGSVSTLTIQRTQQEDSAVYLCASSLGVSGYTFGSGTRLTVV.

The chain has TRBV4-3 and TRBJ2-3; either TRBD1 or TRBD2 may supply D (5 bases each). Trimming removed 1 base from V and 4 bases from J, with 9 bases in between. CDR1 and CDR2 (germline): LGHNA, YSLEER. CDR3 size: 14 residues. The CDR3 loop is CASSQAEGPDTQYF. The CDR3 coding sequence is TGCGCCAGCAGCCAAGCTGAGGGACCAGATACGCAGTATTTT.

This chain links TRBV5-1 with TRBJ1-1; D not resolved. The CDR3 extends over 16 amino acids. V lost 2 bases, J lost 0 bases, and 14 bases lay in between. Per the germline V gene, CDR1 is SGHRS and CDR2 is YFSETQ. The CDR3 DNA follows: TGCGCCAGCAGCTTCGCCGCCAGGTCTATGAACACTGAAGCTTTCTTT. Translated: CASSFAARSMNTEAFF. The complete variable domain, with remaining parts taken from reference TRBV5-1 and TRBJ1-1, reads KAGVTQTPRYLIKTRGQQVTLSCSPISGHRSVSWYQQTPGQGLQFLFEYFSETQRNKGNFPGRFSGRQFSNSRSEMNVSTLELGDSALYLCASSFAARSMNTEAFFGQGTRLTVV.

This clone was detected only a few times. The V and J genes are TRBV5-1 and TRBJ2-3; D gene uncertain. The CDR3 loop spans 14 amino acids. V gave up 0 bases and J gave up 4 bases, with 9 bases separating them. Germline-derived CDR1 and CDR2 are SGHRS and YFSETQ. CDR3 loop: CASSLETSADTQYF. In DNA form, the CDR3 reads TGCGCCAGCAGCTTGGAGACAAGCGCAGATACGCAGTATTTT.

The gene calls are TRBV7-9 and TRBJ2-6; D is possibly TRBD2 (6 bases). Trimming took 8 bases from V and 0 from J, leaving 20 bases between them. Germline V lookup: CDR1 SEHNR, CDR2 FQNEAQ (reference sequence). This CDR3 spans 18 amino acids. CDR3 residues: CASPPGEASHSGANVLTF. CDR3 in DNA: TGTGCCAGCCCCCCGGGGGAGGCATCCCACTCTGGGGCCAACGTCCTGACTTTC.

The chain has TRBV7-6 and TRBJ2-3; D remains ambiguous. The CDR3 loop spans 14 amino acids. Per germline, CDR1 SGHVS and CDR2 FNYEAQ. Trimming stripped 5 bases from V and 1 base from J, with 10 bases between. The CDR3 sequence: CASSHFKGTDTQYF. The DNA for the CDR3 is TGTGCCAGCAGCCACTTCAAGGGCACAGATACGCAGTATTTT.

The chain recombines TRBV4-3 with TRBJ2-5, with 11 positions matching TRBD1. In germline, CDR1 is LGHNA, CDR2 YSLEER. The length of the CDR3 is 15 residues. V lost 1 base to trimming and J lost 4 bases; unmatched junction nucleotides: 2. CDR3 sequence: CASSQAGTGGETQYF. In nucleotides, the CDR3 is TGCGCCAGCAGCCAAGCCGGGACAGGGGGAGAGACCCAGTACTTC.

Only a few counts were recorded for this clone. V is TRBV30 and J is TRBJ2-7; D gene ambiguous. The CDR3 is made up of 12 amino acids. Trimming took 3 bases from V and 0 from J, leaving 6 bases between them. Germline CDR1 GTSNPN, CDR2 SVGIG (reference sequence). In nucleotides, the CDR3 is TGTGCCTGGAGCGGGTTCTCCTACGAGCAGTACTTC. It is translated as CAWSGFSYEQYF.

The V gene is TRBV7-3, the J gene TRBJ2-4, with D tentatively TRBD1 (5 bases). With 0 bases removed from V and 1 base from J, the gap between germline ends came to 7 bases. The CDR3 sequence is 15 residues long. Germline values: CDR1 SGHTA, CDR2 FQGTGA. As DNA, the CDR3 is TGTGCCAGCAGCTTAACGGGGCTTGCCAAAAACATTCAGTACTTC. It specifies CASSLTGLAKNIQYF.

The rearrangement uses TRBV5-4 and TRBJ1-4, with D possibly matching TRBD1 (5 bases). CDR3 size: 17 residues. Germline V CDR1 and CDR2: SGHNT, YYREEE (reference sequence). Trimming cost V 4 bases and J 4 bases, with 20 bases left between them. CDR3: CASSVGLATVYNEKLFF. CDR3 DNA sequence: TGTGCCAGCAGCGTTGGATTGGCGACAGTCTATAATGAAAAACTGTTTTTT.

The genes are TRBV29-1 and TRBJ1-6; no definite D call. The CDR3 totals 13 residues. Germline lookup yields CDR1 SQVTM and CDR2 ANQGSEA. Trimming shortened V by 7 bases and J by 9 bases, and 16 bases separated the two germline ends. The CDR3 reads CSATTATGSPLHF. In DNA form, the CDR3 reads TGCAGCGCTACAACAGCAACGGGTTCACCCCTCCACTTT. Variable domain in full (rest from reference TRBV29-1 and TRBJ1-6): SAVISQKPSRDICQRGTSLTIQCQVDSQVTMMFWYRQQPGQSLTLIATANQGSEATYESGFVIDKFPISRPNLTFSTLTVSNMSPEDSSIYLCSATTATGSPLHFGNGTRLTVT.

CDR3 bases: TGTGCCTGGAGTGCTGGATTCCAAGAGACCCAGTACTTC. Its translation is CAWSAGFQETQYF. The chain has TRBV30 and TRBJ2-5; D is unclear. The length of the CDR3 is 13 residues. CDR1 is GTSNPN, CDR2 SVGIG, per germline (reference sequence). Trimming took off 1 base at V and 1 base at J, with 7 bases between the two ends.

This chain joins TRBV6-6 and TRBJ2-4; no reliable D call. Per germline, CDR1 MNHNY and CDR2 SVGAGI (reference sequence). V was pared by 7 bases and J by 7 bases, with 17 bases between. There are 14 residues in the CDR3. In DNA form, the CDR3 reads TGTGCCAGCACCTTCGATACCCTTGTGAACATTCAGTACTTC. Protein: CASTFDTLVNIQYF.

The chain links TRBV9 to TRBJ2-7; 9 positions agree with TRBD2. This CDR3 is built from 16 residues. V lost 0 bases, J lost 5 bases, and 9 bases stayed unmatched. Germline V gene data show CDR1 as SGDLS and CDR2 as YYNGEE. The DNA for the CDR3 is TGTGCCAGCAGCGTAGGGCCTAGCGGGGCCTCAAACGAGCAGTACTTC. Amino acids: CASSVGPSGASNEQYF.

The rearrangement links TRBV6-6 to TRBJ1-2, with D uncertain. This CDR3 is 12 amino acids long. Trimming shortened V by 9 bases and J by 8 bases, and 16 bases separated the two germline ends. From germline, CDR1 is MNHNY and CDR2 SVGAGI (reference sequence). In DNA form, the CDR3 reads TGTGCCAGGATAAGTAGGAGGAAAGGCTACACCTTC. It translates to CARISRRKGYTF.

CDR3 protein: CASLKGQSNYGYTF. CDR3 nucleotides: TGTGCCAGCCTTAAGGGACAGTCGAACTATGGCTACACCTTC. The chain recombines TRBV6-1 with TRBJ1-2; 7 bases are a match to TRBD1. This CDR3 comprises 14 residues. Germline V gene lookup returns CDR1 MNHNS and CDR2 SASEGT. The junction had 8 bases not matched to a gene; V was cut back by 8 bases and J by 2 bases.